These T cell receptor beta chains were read from a single sample in a study of T cell repertoires in cytomegalovirus infection. TCRdb called the reads again in MiXCR, with one record for every CDR3 protein. This sample has under 250,000 distinct CDR3 sequences, with 10% to 15% found just once. Sequencing was carried out using PBMCs. These receptors were collected from a human donor in good health (CMV status not recorded). Some clones in this sample may be carry-over from other donors' samples. Both conserved end residues are part of each CDR3. Fields, in order: D gene, clone size, J gene, V gene, CDR3 protein, CDR3 DNA. D genes are given only for firm matches. The listing skips clone size in some rows; elsewhere it reads once, few, many or a size class.

NA	many	TRBJ1-5	TRBV19	CASSLNENQPQHF	TGTGCCAGTAGTCTCAACGAGAATCAGCCCCAGCATTTT
TRBD2	NA	TRBJ2-2	TRBV7-2	CASSQRGPDTGKLFF	TGTGCCAGCAGCCAGCGGGGGCCAGACACCGGGAAGCTGTTTTTT
NA	many	TRBJ2-1	TRBV7-2	CASSRGGGYNEQFF	TGTGCCAGCAGCCGAGGGGGTGGTTACAATGAGCAGTTCTTC
NA	many	TRBJ1-3	TRBV20-1	CSARPGFWDTIYF	TGCAGTGCACGCCCAGGGTTTTGGGACACCATATATTTT
TRBD1	many	TRBJ1-6	TRBV7-9	CASRPTGADYNSPLHF	TGTGCCAGCAGACCGACAGGGGCCGACTATAATTCACCCCTCCACTTT
TRBD1	few	TRBJ1-6	TRBV12-3/TRBV12-4	CASEGTGNSPLHF	TGTGCCAGTGAGGGGACAGGCAATTCACCCCTCCACTTT
NA	NA	TRBJ2-2	TRBV10-2	CASRALLGVDTGELFF	TGCGCCAGCAGGGCCCTCCTGGGCGTCGACACCGGGGAGCTGTTTTTT
TRBD1	many	TRBJ1-5	TRBV7-2	CASSPYIDRGQPQHF	TGTGCCAGCAGCCCCTATATCGACAGGGGGCAACCCCAGCATTTT
NA	many	TRBJ1-4	TRBV5-5	CASSWELGTTDEKLFF	TGTGCCAGCAGCTGGGAACTCGGGACGACTGATGAAAAACTGTTTTTT
TRBD1	many	TRBJ1-1	TRBV7-9	CASSLDPGQGRTEAFF	TGTGCCAGCAGCTTGGACCCGGGACAGGGGCGGACTGAAGCTTTCTTT
NA	NA	TRBJ2-1	TRBV14	CASSQLRDGNNEQFF	TGTGCCAGCAGCCAGCTCCGGGACGGCAACAATGAGCAGTTCTTC
NA	many	TRBJ1-3	TRBV7-2	CASSSTIVSGNTIYF	TGTGCCAGCAGCTCAACTATTGTCTCTGGAAACACCATATATTTT
NA	NA	TRBJ1-2	TRBV20-1	CSASKGGYGYTF	TGCAGTGCTAGTAAGGGCGGCTATGGCTACACCTTC
TRBD2	few	TRBJ2-3	TRBV6-2/TRBV6-3	CASRGLGGRGGHF	TGTGCCAGCAGGGGACTGGGGGGGCGGGGGGGCCATTTT
NA	NA	TRBJ2-3	TRBV4-1	CASSQAGGFGTDTQYF	TGCGCCAGCAGCCAAGCTGGAGGGTTTGGGACAGATACGCAGTATTTT
NA	few	TRBJ2-7	TRBV15	CATSSVKGTYEQYF	TGTGCCACCAGCAGTGTTAAAGGAACCTACGAGCAGTACTTC
NA	NA	TRBJ1-1	TRBV29-1	CSVAQPGTEAFF	TGCAGCGTTGCCCAACCTGGGACTGAAGCTTTCTTT
NA	NA	TRBJ1-1	TRBV4-3	CASSQDLSALEAFF	TGCGCCAGCAGCCAAGATCTCTCGGCGCTTGAAGCTTTCTTT
NA	many	TRBJ1-5	TRBV10-3	CAISEPALQAQHF	TGTGCCATCAGTGAGCCGGCCCTTCAGGCCCAGCATTTT
TRBD1	NA	TRBJ1-1	TRBV11-2	CASSSQGKAEAFF	TGTGCCAGCAGCTCACAGGGGAAGGCTGAAGCTTTCTTT
NA	NA	TRBJ1-2	TRBV2	CATWMGNRGNYGYTF	TGTGCCACCTGGATGGGAAACCGGGGGAACTATGGCTACACCTTC
NA	many	TRBJ1-4	TRBV28	CASSVTGASKKLFF	TGTGCCAGCAGCGTCACTGGGGCCTCCAAAAAACTGTTTTTT
NA	NA	TRBJ2-2	TRBV6-1	CASWWGTGELFF	TGTGCCAGCTGGTGGGGGACCGGGGAGCTGTTTTTT
NA	few	TRBJ2-2	TRBV5-1	CASSLTLQGTSTGELFF	TGCGCCAGCAGCTTGACCTTACAGGGTACGTCCACCGGGGAGCTGTTTTTT
TRBD2	NA	TRBJ2-1	TRBV12-3/TRBV12-4	CASSFLPGTRGTEQFF	TGTGCCAGCAGTTTTCTACCGGGGACTAGGGGGACTGAGCAGTTCTTC
TRBD1	NA	TRBJ1-4	TRBV6-5	CASGPGQNNEKLFF	TGTGCCAGCGGCCCGGGACAGAATAATGAAAAACTGTTTTTT
TRBD1	many	TRBJ2-7	TRBV7-2	CASSREIPGQATYEQYF	TGTGCCAGCAGCCGCGAGATACCGGGACAGGCGACCTACGAGCAGTACTTC
TRBD1	many	TRBJ1-2	TRBV14	CASSQVRGLGYTF	TGTGCCAGCAGCCAAGTCAGGGGGCTCGGCTACACCTTC
NA	many	TRBJ2-2	TRBV6-1	CASSEAGGRISNTGELFF	TGTGCCAGCAGTGAAGCGGGAGGACGGATTTCGAACACCGGGGAGCTGTTTTTT
TRBD1	many	TRBJ1-5	TRBV27	CASSLMGDSHNQPQHF	TGTGCCAGCAGTTTAATGGGGGACAGCCACAATCAGCCCCAGCATTTT
TRBD1	many	TRBJ2-1	TRBV6-2/TRBV6-3	CASSRAGTGVFSSYNEQFF	TGTGCCAGCAGTAGAGCCGGGACAGGCGTTTTTAGCTCCTACAATGAGCAGTTCTTC
TRBD1	NA	TRBJ2-7	TRBV19	CASRNRGNSYEQYF	TGTGCCAGTAGAAACAGGGGAAACTCCTACGAGCAGTACTTC
TRBD1	many	TRBJ2-2	TRBV29-1	CSVARQGNTGELFF	TGCAGCGTTGCCCGACAGGGGAACACCGGGGAGCTGTTTTTT
NA	many	TRBJ1-5	TRBV7-2	CASSLVGTGNNQPQHF	TGTGCCAGCAGCTTAGTGGGCACAGGGAACAATCAGCCCCAGCATTTT
NA	many	TRBJ2-7	TRBV20-1	CSASGSLKLPYEQYF	TGCAGTGCTAGCGGGTCCCTAAAGCTCCCCTACGAGCAGTACTTC
NA	many	TRBJ1-1	TRBV7-2	CASSLAGADTEAFF	TGTGCCAGCAGCTTAGCAGGGGCGGACACTGAAGCTTTCTTT
TRBD1	many	TRBJ2-7	TRBV28	CASTQTGGYEQYF	TGTGCCAGCACCCAGACAGGGGGGTACGAGCAGTACTTC
TRBD2	NA	TRBJ2-3	TRBV4-2	CASQDQGLAGTTDTQYF	TGTGCCAGCCAAGATCAGGGCCTAGCGGGGACCACAGATACGCAGTATTTT
NA	few	TRBJ1-1	TRBV29-1	CSVEEADGTEAFF	TGCAGCGTTGAAGAGGCAGACGGCACTGAAGCTTTCTTT
TRBD1	many	TRBJ1-1	TRBV19	CASSPRTGVEGTEAFF	TGTGCCAGTAGTCCCCGGACAGGGGTGGAAGGGACTGAAGCTTTCTTT
TRBD2	few	TRBJ2-5	TRBV4-1	CASSRPTSGMETQYF	TGCGCCAGCAGCCGGCCGACTAGCGGGATGGAGACCCAGTACTTC
NA	NA	TRBJ2-7	TRBV29-1	CSVEDSQGRNEQYF	TGCAGCGTTGAAGATTCGCAGGGGAGGAACGAGCAGTACTTC
TRBD1	many	TRBJ1-4	TRBV10-3	CAIRDAQGADEKLFF	TGTGCCATCAGGGATGCACAGGGGGCGGATGAAAAACTGTTTTTT
TRBD1	many	TRBJ1-5	TRBV6-2/TRBV6-3	CASTGETGAEVPNQPQHF	TGTGCCAGCACTGGGGAGACAGGGGCCGAAGTTCCCAATCAGCCCCAGCATTTT
NA	many	TRBJ2-2	TRBV28	CASSPLGTGELFF	TGTGCCAGCAGTCCCCTCGGGACCGGGGAGCTGTTTTTT
TRBD1	few	TRBJ2-5	TRBV6-1	CASSPDRGRETQYF	TGTGCCAGCAGTCCCGACAGGGGGCGAGAGACCCAGTACTTC
TRBD2	few	TRBJ2-3	TRBV11-2	CASSFARTSGSTDTQYF	TGTGCCAGCAGCTTCGCTCGGACTAGCGGGAGTACAGATACGCAGTATTTT
TRBD1	many	TRBJ2-6	TRBV11-3	CASSSRDSGANVLTF	TGTGCCAGCAGCTCCCGGGACAGTGGGGCCAACGTCCTGACTTTC
NA	few	TRBJ2-1	TRBV5-6	CASSLAYDEQFF	TGTGCCAGCAGCTTGGCCTATGATGAGCAGTTCTTC
TRBD2	many	TRBJ2-1	TRBV11-3	CASSSRENEQFF	TGTGCCAGCAGCTCGCGGGAGAATGAGCAGTTCTTC